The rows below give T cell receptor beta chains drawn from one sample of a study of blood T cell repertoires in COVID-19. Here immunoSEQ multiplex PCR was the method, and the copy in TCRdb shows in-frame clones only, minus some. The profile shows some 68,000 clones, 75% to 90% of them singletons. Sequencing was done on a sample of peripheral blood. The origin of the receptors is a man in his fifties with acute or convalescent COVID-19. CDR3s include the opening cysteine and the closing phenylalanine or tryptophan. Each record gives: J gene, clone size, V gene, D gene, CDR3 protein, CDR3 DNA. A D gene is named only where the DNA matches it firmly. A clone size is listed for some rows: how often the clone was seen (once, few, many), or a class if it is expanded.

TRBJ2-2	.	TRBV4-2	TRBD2	CASSQGTSETGELFF	TGTGCCAGCAGCCAGGGGACTAGCGAGACCGGGGAGCTGTTTTTT
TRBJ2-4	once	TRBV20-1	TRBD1	CSAGGQGAANIQYF	TGCAGTGCTGGTGGACAGGGGGCGGCAAACATTCAGTACTTC
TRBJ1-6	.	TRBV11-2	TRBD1	CASRDGTGDSPLHF	TGTGCCAGCAGAGACGGGACAGGCGATTCACCCCTCCACTTT
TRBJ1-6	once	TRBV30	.	CASTPGHQTPLHF	TGTGCCTCGACCCCGGGACACCAAACACCCCTCCACTTT
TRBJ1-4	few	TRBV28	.	CASKELTNEKLFF	TGTGCCAGCAAGGAGTTAACTAATGAAAAACTGTTTTTT
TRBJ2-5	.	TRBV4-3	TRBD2	CASSPGLAGAETQYF	TGCGCCAGCAGCCCAGGACTAGCGGGAGCGGAGACCCAGTACTTC
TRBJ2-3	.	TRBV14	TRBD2	CASSHLAGVSTDTQYF	TGTGCCAGCAGCCATCTAGCGGGAGTGAGCACAGATACGCAGTATTTT
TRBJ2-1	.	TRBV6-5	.	CASSLEDEQFF	TGTGCCAGCTCTCTTGAGGATGAGCAGTTCTTC
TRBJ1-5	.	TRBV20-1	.	CSASGQGLGSNQPQHF	TGCAGTGCTAGTGGGCAGGGGTTGGGGAGCAATCAGCCCCAGCATTTT
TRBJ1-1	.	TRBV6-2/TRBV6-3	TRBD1	CASSYSGRGRFVTEAFF	TGTGCCAGCAGTTACTCAGGCAGGGGGCGATTTGTCACTGAAGCTTTCTTT
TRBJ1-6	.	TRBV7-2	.	CASSLATGWSSYNSPLHF	TGTGCCAGCAGCTTAGCGACTGGCTGGAGCTCCTATAATTCACCCCTCCACTTT
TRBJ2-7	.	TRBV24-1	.	CATSDTAGQGVWYF	TGTGCCACCAGTGATACCGCGGGGCAGGGGGTTTGGTACTTC
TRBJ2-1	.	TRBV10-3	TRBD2	CAISSASGSSNEQFF	TGTGCCATCAGTTCTGCTAGCGGGAGCTCAAATGAGCAGTTCTTC
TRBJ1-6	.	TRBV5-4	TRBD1	CASSSDRGNSPLHF	TGTGCCAGCAGCTCGGACAGGGGGAATTCACCCCTCCACTTT
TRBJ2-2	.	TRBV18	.	CASSPRAVTGELFF	TGTGCCAGCTCACCACGGGCAGTCACCGGGGAGCTGTTTTTT
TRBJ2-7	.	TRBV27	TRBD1	CASSPRTGPEQYF	TGTGCCAGCAGTCCCCGGACAGGGCCCGAGCAGTACTTC
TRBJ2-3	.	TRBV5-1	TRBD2	CASSPISGSRADTQYF	TGCGCCAGCAGCCCGATTAGCGGGAGCCGAGCAGATACGCAGTATTTT
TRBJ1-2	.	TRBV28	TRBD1	CATWTGGYYGYTF	TGTGCCACCTGGACAGGGGGGTACTATGGCTACACCTTC
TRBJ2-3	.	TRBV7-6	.	CASSLGVGAGTDTQYF	TGTGCCAGCAGCTTAGGAGTGGGGGCGGGCACAGATACGCAGTATTTT
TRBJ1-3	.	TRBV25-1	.	CASSEPGTAGNTIYF	TGTGCCAGCAGTGAACCCGGGACTGCTGGAAACACCATATATTTT
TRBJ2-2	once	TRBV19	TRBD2	CASSAILAGGTGELFF	TGTGCCAGTAGTGCCATACTAGCGGGAGGCACCGGGGAGCTGTTTTTT
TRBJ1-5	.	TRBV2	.	CASTEAGPLQPQHF	TGTGCCAGCACCGAGGCGGGACCTTTACAGCCCCAGCATTTT
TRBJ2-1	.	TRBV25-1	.	CASSDFPGNEQFF	TGTGCCAGCAGTGATTTTCCCGGCAATGAGCAGTTCTTC
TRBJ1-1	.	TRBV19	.	CASSREGGYRSTEAFF	TGTGCCAGTAGTCGAGAGGGTGGGTACAGATCCACTGAAGCTTTCTTT
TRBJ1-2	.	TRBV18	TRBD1	CASSPRQGLHGYTF	TGTGCCAGCTCACCAAGACAGGGTTTGCATGGCTACACCTTC
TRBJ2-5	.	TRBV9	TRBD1	CAREGRTGEETQYF	TGTGCCCGCGAGGGGCGGACAGGGGAAGAGACCCAGTACTTC
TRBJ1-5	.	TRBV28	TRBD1	CASSRFRTGVEQPQHF	TGTGCCAGCAGTAGGTTCCGGACAGGGGTTGAACAGCCCCAGCATTTT
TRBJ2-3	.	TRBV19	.	CSTAGSTDTQYF	TGTAGCACGGCGGGTAGCACAGATACGCAGTATTTT
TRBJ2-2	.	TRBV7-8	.	CASSLSRGGPGELFF	TGTGCCAGCAGCTTATCTCGGGGAGGACCCGGGGAGCTGTTTTTT
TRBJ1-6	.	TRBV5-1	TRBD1	CASSTAQGGESSLHF	TGCGCCAGCAGCACAGCGCAGGGGGGAGAGTCTTCCCTCCACTTT
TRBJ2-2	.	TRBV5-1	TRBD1	CASRPGTGITGELFF	TGCGCCAGCAGGCCCGGGACAGGGATTACCGGGGAGCTGTTTTTT
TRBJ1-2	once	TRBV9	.	CASSVDEGSYGYTF	TGTGCCAGCAGCGTAGACGAGGGCTCCTATGGCTACACCTTC
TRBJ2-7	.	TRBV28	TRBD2	CASSFFLGTTTYEQYF	TGTGCCAGCAGTTTTTTCCTCGGGACTACCACCTACGAGCAGTACTTC
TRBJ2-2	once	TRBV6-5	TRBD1	CASSYGRTGVSGELFF	TGTGCCAGCAGTTACGGCAGGACAGGGGTTTCCGGGGAGCTGTTTTTT
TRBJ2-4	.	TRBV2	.	CASSLGLKNIQYF	TGTGCCAGCAGTCTGGGCCTCAAAAACATTCAGTACTTC
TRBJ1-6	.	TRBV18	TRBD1	CASSRDRGGSPLHF	TGTGCCAGCTCACGAGACAGGGGGGGTTCACCCCTCCACTTT
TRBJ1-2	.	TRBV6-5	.	CASSYSGTPLGGYTF	TGTGCCAGCAGTTACTCTGGGACACCCTTAGGAGGCTACACCTTC
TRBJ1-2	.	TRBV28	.	CASSSPPGGYTF	TGTGCCAGCAGTTCCCCTCCGGGGGGCTACACCTTC
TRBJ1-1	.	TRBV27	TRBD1	CASSLYGLRAGGPGSEAFF	TGTGCCAGCAGTTTATATGGGTTGAGGGCAGGGGGCCCCGGATCTGAAGCTTTCTTT
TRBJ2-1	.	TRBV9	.	CASSVVSQLGHEQFF	TGTGCCAGCAGCGTAGTTTCTCAATTGGGCCATGAGCAGTTCTTC
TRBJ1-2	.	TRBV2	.	CASRWGQGYGYTF	TGTGCCAGCAGATGGGGACAAGGCTATGGCTACACCTTC